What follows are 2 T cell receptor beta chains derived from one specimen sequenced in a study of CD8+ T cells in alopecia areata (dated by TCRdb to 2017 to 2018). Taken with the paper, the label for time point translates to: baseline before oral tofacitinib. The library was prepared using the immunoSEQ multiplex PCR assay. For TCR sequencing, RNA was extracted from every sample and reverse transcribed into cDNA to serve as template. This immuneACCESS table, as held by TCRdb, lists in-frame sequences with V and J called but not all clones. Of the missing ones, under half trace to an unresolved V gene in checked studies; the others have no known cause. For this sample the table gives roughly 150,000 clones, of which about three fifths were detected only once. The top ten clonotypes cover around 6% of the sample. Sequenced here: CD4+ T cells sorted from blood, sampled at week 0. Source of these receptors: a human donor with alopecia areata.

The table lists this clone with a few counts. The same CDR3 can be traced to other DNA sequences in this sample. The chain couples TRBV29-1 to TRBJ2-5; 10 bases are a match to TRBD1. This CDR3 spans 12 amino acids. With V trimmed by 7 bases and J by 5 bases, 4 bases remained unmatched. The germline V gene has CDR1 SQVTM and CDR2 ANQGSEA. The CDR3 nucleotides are TGCAGCGCCGACAGGGGGCGGGAGACCCAGTACTTC. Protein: CSADRGRETQYF.

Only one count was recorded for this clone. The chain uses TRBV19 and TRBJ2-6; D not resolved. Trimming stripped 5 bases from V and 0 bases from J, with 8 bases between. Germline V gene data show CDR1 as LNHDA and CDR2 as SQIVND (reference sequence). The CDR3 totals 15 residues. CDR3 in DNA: TGTGCCAGTAGTGCACAAATCTCTGGGGCCAACGTCCTGACTTTC. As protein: CASSAQISGANVLTF. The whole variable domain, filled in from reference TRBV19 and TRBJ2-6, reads DGGITQSPKYLFRKEGQNVTLSCEQNLNHDAMYWYRQDPGQGLRLIYYSQIVNDFQKGDIAEGYSVSREKKESFPLTVTSAQKNPTAFYLCASSAQISGANVLTFGAGSRLTVL.